Described below is a single TCR beta chain sequence and its context. The data were taken from a study of shared clonotypes between healthy human individuals. Assay used: immunoSEQ multiplex PCR; TCRdb lists only in-frame clones, some missing. The table records roughly 1 million clones, about 74% of them present only once. Per germline, CDR1 LNHDA and CDR2 SQIVND (reference sequence). The CDR3 consists of 14 residues. V lost 5 bases to trimming and J lost 7 bases, with 14 bases between them. Sequenced input: memory CD4+ T cells sorted from blood. Subset of the sample: CD45RA-negative fraction. This TCR was sampled from a man aged 18 to 35 in good health. The gene calls are TRBV19 and TRBJ1-4; tentative D call: TRBD1 (6 bases). CDR3 nucleotide sequence: TGTGCCAGTAGTTACTCAGGGGCTGGTGAAAAACTGTTTTTT. It translates to CASSYSGAGEKLFF.